This TCR beta chain was profiled in a study of cytomegalovirus exposure and HLA in healthy donors. Details on this clone: Its antigen is not known.

Each donor was healthy, and each was a bone marrow donor. The PCR had 60 Vbeta and 13 Jbeta primers. Sequenced by immunoSEQ multiplex PCR; TCRdb stores in-frame clones only, minus some. The sample shows 160,000 or so clones, about four fifths of them seen only once. V was cut by 6 bases and J by 4 bases, with 12 bases left in between. From germline, CDR1 is MNHNY and CDR2 SVGAGI (reference sequence). The CDR3 sequence is 14 residues long. Notes on the study in general: About 87% or about 30% of the time was how often most TCR beta V segments were productive, according to an earlier analysis.

The rearrangement uses TRBV6-6 and TRBJ2-2, with D perhaps matching TRBD2 (6 bases). Sequencing used PBMCs. This clonotype originated in a young man in good health and CMV-seronegative. DNA for the CDR3: TGTGCCAGCAGCCTCCGGGGGAGCACCGGGGAGCTGTTTTTT. Protein: CASSLRGSTGELFF.